These 30 T cell receptor beta chains share one sample of origin, sequenced in a study of post-analysis software for immune sequencing data. Findings and limits, study-wide: TRBV segments more frequent in patients than in controls numbered roughly 5 and included TRBV5-6, TRBV5-1 and TRBV20-1.

Their antigens remain unidentified. Unique molecular identifiers tagged the TCR beta cDNA libraries. From the PCR reads, TCRdb called clonotypes with MiXCR, one entry per CDR3 protein. The table shows hundreds of thousands of distinct CDR3 sequences, with approximately 50% occurring only once. The specimen was blood. Source of these receptors: a girl aged 10-17 years with multiple sclerosis.

This clonotype appeared once. The J gene is TRBJ2-5, the V gene TRBV25-1; possibly TRBD1 for D (5 bases). Trimming removed 2 bases at V and 2 bases at J, with 21 bases between. This CDR3 has 18 residues. The germline gives CDR1 MGHDK, CDR2 SYGVNS. The CDR3 protein is CASSERAEVGPVQETQYF. The CDR3 nucleotides are TGTGCCAGCAGTGAACGCGCCGAGGTGGGGCCCGTTCAAGAGACCCAGTACTTC. Using reference TRBV25-1 and TRBJ2-5 for the parts outside the CDR3, the full variable domain is EADIYQTPRYLVIGTGKKITLECSQTMGHDKMYWYQQDPGMELHLIHYSYGVNSTEKGDLSSESTVSRIRTEHFPLTLESARPSHTSQYLCASSERAEVGPVQETQYFGPGTRLLVL.

V usage is TRBV29-1 and J usage is TRBJ2-7; D is uncertain. Trimming removed 0 bases from V and 0 bases from J, with 6 bases in between. This CDR3 has 13 residues. Germline V gene sequence: CDR1 SQVTM, CDR2 ANQGSEA. The CDR3 coding sequence is TGCAGCGTTGAAGACAGCGACTCCTACGAGCAGTACTTC. It translates to CSVEDSDSYEQYF.

The chain recombines TRBV12-3 or TRBV12-4 with TRBJ2-5, with TRBD2 matching 12 bases. Trimming took 6 bases from V and 4 from J; bases not matched to a gene: 9. The CDR3 spans 16 residues. The CDR3 DNA reads as TGTGCCAGCAGCCCTCGACTAGCGGGGGAGGTAGAGACCCAGTACTTC. Its translation is CASSPRLAGEVETQYF.

This clonotype was detected a few times. This sequence joins TRBV7-9 and TRBJ2-3; 7 bases match TRBD2. Germline assignment: CDR1 SEHNR and CDR2 FQNEAQ (reference sequence). This CDR3 is built from 15 residues. V lost 4 bases and J lost 4; bases outside the gene matches: 8. In DNA, the CDR3 is TGTGCCAGCAGCTACGGACTAGTTTTGGCAGATACGCAGTATTTT. Protein product: CASSYGLVLADTQYF.

The V and J genes are TRBV12-3 or TRBV12-4 and TRBJ2-7, with TRBD2 matching over 9 bases. Losses at the gene ends were 3 bases for V and 2 bases for J; bases not matched to a gene: 5. The CDR3 is 15 amino acids. The CDR3 loop reads CASSFRASGAYEQYF. Written as DNA, the CDR3 is TGTGCCAGCAGTTTCAGGGCTAGCGGGGCCTACGAGCAGTACTTC.

This clonotype has only a few counts. The chain recombines TRBV20-1 with TRBJ1-1; tentatively, D is TRBD1 (6 bases). The length of the CDR3 is 13 residues. V was shortened by 1 base and J by 6 bases, with 12 bases between the two germline ends. Germline CDR1 and CDR2: DFQATT and SNEGSKA (reference sequence). The CDR3 nucleotides read TGCAGTGCTAGAGTTACAGGGCTACCTGAAGCTTTCTTT. It yields the protein CSARVTGLPEAFF.

J is TRBJ2-5 and V is TRBV20-1; tentative D call: TRBD2 (7 bases). The CDR3 runs to 16 residues. CDR1 and CDR2 (germline): DFQATT, SNEGSKA (reference sequence). V was pared by 0 bases and J by 1 base, with 15 bases between. This chain's CDR3 is CSARDFGGGLQETQYF. DNA for the CDR3: TGCAGTGCTAGAGATTTTGGGGGGGGGCTCCAAGAGACCCAGTACTTC.

V gene TRBV2 combines with J gene TRBJ2-3; TRBD2 might be the D (6 bases). Trimming removed 1 base at V and 1 base at J, with 6 bases between. Germline V gives CDR1 SNHLY, CDR2 FYNNEI. CDR3 length equals 14 residues. CDR3 protein: CASSEERGTDTQYF. For the CDR3, the DNA is TGTGCCAGCAGTGAAGAGCGGGGCACAGATACGCAGTATTTT.

This clonotype was seen a few times. V gene TRBV2 combines with J gene TRBJ2-5, with D uncertain. Trimming removed 7 bases from V and 5 bases from J, with 11 bases in between. The CDR3 has 12 residues. The germline V gene encodes CDR1 SNHLY and CDR2 FYNNEI. The CDR3 reads CASTPFTETQYF. As DNA, the CDR3 is TGTGCCAGCACCCCATTCACGGAGACCCAGTACTTC.

This sequence joins TRBV5-1 and TRBJ2-4; 8 nucleotides line up with TRBD2. CDR3 length: 15 amino acids. With V trimmed by 0 bases and J by 5 bases, 4 bases remained unmatched. In germline, CDR1 is SGHRS, CDR2 YFSETQ. The CDR3 nucleotides are TGCGCCAGCAGCTTGGGAAGCGGGAGCGAAAACATTCAGTACTTC. It encodes CASSLGSGSENIQYF.

This clonotype has a count of ten or more. This chain uses TRBV4-2 with TRBJ2-7; 12 bases line up with TRBD2. CDR1 is LGHNA and CDR2 is YNFKEQ in the germline V gene. The trim removed 6 bases at V and 7 bases at J, leaving 10 bases unmatched. The CDR3 length is 15 residues. CDR3 DNA sequence: TGTGCCAGCAGGACCCGACTAGCGGGAGAAGTGGAGCAGTACTTC. It specifies CASRTRLAGEVEQYF.

This sequence joins TRBV6-2 or TRBV6-3 and TRBJ1-1; D is unresolved. The length of the CDR3 is 13 residues. Trimming cost V 3 bases and J 4 bases, with 9 bases left between them. Germline CDR1 reads MNHEY; CDR2 reads SVGEGT. As DNA, the CDR3 is TGTGCCAGCAGTTATAGAGGAGCCACTGAAGCTTTCTTT. Translated, it gives CASSYRGATEAFF.

This chain joins TRBV7-3 and TRBJ2-1, with D perhaps TRBD1 (5 bases). Germline CDR1 SGHTA, CDR2 FQGTGA. This CDR3 spans 13 amino acids. V was cut by 3 bases and J by 8 bases, with 11 bases left in between. The CDR3 reads CASSFIRADEQFF. CDR3 in DNA: TGTGCCAGCAGCTTCATCAGGGCCGATGAGCAGTTCTTC.

The gene calls are TRBV5-6 and TRBJ2-3; tentatively, D is TRBD1 or TRBD2 (5 bases each). Deletions cut 2 bases from V and 6 bases from J, with 16 bases between. The CDR3 totals 15 residues. Germline V gene data show CDR1 as SGHDT and CDR2 as YYEEEE. CDR3 sequence reads: CASSLKGAGSDTQYF. CDR3 DNA sequence: TGTGCCAGCAGCTTAAAAGGGGCGGGCAGCGATACGCAGTATTTT.

The rearrangement links TRBV14 to TRBJ2-7; 8 bases map to TRBD2. Germline CDR1 reads SGHDN; CDR2 reads FVKESK. With V trimmed by 1 base and J by 7 bases, 12 bases remained unmatched. The CDR3 loop spans 16 amino acids. DNA of the CDR3: TGTGCCAGCAGCCAAGGCGGGCTAGCGGGCGCCCGTGAGCAGTACTTC. This gives the protein CASSQGGLAGAREQYF.

This chain connects TRBV20-1 to TRBJ2-7; tentatively, D is TRBD2 (5 bases). Germline V lookup: CDR1 DFQATT, CDR2 SNEGSKA (reference sequence). This CDR3 is built from 12 residues. V was shortened by 1 base and J by 7 bases, with 11 bases between the two germline ends. The CDR3 reads CSARGASREQYF. CDR3 in DNA: TGCAGTGCTAGAGGGGCTAGCCGTGAGCAGTACTTC.

The chain couples TRBV25-1 to TRBJ1-2; possibly TRBD1 for D (5 bases). With 6 bases removed from V and 3 bases from J, the gap between germline ends came to 17 bases. CDR1 is MGHDK and CDR2 is SYGVNS in the germline V gene. This CDR3 has 15 residues. CDR3 nucleotide sequence: TGTGCCAGCAGCCAGCTCGGGGCAACAGACTATGGCTACACCTTC. It specifies CASSQLGATDYGYTF.

This clonotype turned up a few times. The chain employs TRBV20-1 and TRBJ2-5; unclear D gene. The CDR3 runs 10 residues. CDR1 DFQATT and CDR2 SNEGSKA come from the germline V gene (reference sequence). CDR3 protein: CSGSGETQYF. Written as DNA, the CDR3 is TGCAGCGGATCTGGTGAGACCCAGTACTTC.

The chain combines TRBV5-1 with TRBJ1-4; D is ambiguous. The V and J ends lost 5 bases and 5 bases respectively, with 7 bases between them. The CDR3 is made up of 12 amino acids. CDR1 and CDR2 (germline): SGHRS, YFSETQ. The CDR3 DNA reads as TGCGCCAGCAGTCCAGAGAATGAAAAACTGTTTTTT. Translation: CASSPENEKLFF.

V gene TRBV12-3 or TRBV12-4 combines with J gene TRBJ2-5; 8 bases match TRBD2. The CDR3 loop spans 14 amino acids. Trimming removed 3 bases from V and 4 bases from J; junction bases left unmatched: 4. The CDR3: CASSFAGGTETQYF. The DNA for the CDR3 is TGTGCCAGCAGTTTTGCGGGGGGCACAGAGACCCAGTACTTC.

This chain joins TRBV15 and TRBJ2-7; D is uncertain. Germline V gene data show CDR1 as LNHNV and CDR2 as YYDKDF (reference sequence). V was cut by 4 bases and J by 2 bases, with 15 bases left in between. This CDR3 is 15 amino acids long. CDR3: CATSISTVSAYEQYF. CDR3 DNA: TGTGCCACCAGCATCTCAACCGTGAGTGCCTACGAGCAGTACTTC. Full variable domain (missing parts from reference TRBV15 and TRBJ2-7): DAMVIQNPRYQVTQFGKPVTLSCSQTLNHNVMYWYQQKSSQAPKLLFHYYDKDFNNEADTPDNFQSRRPNTSFCFLDIRSPGLGDTAMYLCATSISTVSAYEQYFGPGTRLTVT.

To note about this clonotype: A junction boundary mismatches the germline segment, possibly from a read error. J is TRBJ2-1 and V is TRBV20-1; 9 nucleotides align to TRBD2. The V gene's germline CDR1 is DFQATT and CDR2 SNEGSKA (reference sequence). This CDR3 spans 15 amino acids. This CDR3 is CSARGVAGAGNEQFF. In DNA, the CDR3 is TGCAGTGCTAGAGGGGTAGCGGGAGCGGGCAATGAACAGTTCTTC.

This chain connects TRBV21-1 to TRBJ2-7. TRBV21-1 is a pseudogene segment. The CDR3 loop spans 10 amino acids. The CDR3 coding sequence is TGTGCCAGCCCGGACGGCGAGCAGTACTTC. Protein product: CASPDGEQYF.

This clonotype was found once. The chain is built from TRBV20-1 and TRBJ1-1; D gene uncertain. Germline V gives CDR1 DFQATT, CDR2 SNEGSKA (reference sequence). Trimming stripped 0 bases from V and 2 bases from J, with 10 bases between. The length of the CDR3 is 14 residues. DNA of the CDR3: TGCAGTGCTAGAGATCTACGGTCAAACACTGAAGCTTTCTTT. This codes for CSARDLRSNTEAFF.

The chain combines TRBV7-8 with TRBJ2-7; TRBD2 matches at 7 bases. CDR3 size: 16 residues. Germline V gives CDR1 SGHVS, CDR2 FQNEAQ. Trimming took 5 bases from V and 4 from J; bases not matched to a gene: 14. This chain's CDR3 is CASSRSSGVQRYEQYF. DNA of the CDR3: TGTGCCAGCAGCAGATCTAGCGGCGTACAGAGGTACGAGCAGTACTTC.

This clonotype has a handful of counts. The rearrangement links TRBV6-4 to TRBJ2-3; no clear D gene. This CDR3 spans 15 amino acids. CDR1 and CDR2 from the germline V gene are MRHNA and SNTAGT. Trimming left V 2 bases short and J 3 bases short, with 12 bases between. CDR3: CASSDEPAETDTQYF. In DNA form, the CDR3 reads TGTGCCAGCAGTGACGAACCCGCGGAGACAGATACGCAGTATTTT.

V usage is TRBV15 and J usage is TRBJ2-1; 10 bases map to TRBD1. This CDR3 comprises 15 residues. The germline V gene encodes CDR1 LNHNV and CDR2 YYDKDF (reference sequence). The V segment lost 3 bases and the J segment 1 base; nucleotides outside the gene matches: 0. This CDR3 reads CATSRGQGSYNEQFF. The CDR3 nucleotides read TGTGCCACCAGCAGGGGACAGGGGTCCTACAATGAGCAGTTCTTC. Full variable domain (missing parts from reference TRBV15 and TRBJ2-1): DAMVIQNPRYQVTQFGKPVTLSCSQTLNHNVMYWYQQKSSQAPKLLFHYYDKDFNNEADTPDNFQSRRPNTSFCFLDIRSPGLGDTAMYLCATSRGQGSYNEQFFGPGTRLTVL.

This clonotype turned up a few times. The genes are TRBV7-3 and TRBJ2-3, with a possible D match to TRBD1 (5 bases). V lost 3 bases, J lost 3 bases, and 7 bases lay in between. CDR1 is SGHTA and CDR2 is FQGTGA in the germline V gene. The CDR3 sequence is 13 residues long. The CDR3 DNA sequence: TGTGCCAGCAGCTTCCAGGGTACAGATACGCAGTATTTT. Translated: CASSFQGTDTQYF.

The V gene is TRBV10-3, the J gene TRBJ2-5, with D possibly being TRBD1 (6 bases). The V end lost 3 bases, the J end lost 5 bases, and 19 bases lay between the germline ends. From germline, CDR1 is ENHRY and CDR2 SYGVKD. This CDR3 comprises 16 residues. The CDR3 here is CAISENGRAGEETQYF. The DNA for the CDR3 is TGTGCCATCAGTGAAAACGGCAGGGCAGGGGAGGAGACCCAGTACTTC.

This chain links TRBV12-3 or TRBV12-4 with TRBJ2-5, with D unclear. The CDR3 contains 12 residues. The V and J ends lost 1 base and 5 bases respectively, with 5 bases between them. DNA for the CDR3: TGTGCCAGCAGTTTAGTTTGGGAGACCCAGTACTTC. Protein: CASSLVWETQYF.